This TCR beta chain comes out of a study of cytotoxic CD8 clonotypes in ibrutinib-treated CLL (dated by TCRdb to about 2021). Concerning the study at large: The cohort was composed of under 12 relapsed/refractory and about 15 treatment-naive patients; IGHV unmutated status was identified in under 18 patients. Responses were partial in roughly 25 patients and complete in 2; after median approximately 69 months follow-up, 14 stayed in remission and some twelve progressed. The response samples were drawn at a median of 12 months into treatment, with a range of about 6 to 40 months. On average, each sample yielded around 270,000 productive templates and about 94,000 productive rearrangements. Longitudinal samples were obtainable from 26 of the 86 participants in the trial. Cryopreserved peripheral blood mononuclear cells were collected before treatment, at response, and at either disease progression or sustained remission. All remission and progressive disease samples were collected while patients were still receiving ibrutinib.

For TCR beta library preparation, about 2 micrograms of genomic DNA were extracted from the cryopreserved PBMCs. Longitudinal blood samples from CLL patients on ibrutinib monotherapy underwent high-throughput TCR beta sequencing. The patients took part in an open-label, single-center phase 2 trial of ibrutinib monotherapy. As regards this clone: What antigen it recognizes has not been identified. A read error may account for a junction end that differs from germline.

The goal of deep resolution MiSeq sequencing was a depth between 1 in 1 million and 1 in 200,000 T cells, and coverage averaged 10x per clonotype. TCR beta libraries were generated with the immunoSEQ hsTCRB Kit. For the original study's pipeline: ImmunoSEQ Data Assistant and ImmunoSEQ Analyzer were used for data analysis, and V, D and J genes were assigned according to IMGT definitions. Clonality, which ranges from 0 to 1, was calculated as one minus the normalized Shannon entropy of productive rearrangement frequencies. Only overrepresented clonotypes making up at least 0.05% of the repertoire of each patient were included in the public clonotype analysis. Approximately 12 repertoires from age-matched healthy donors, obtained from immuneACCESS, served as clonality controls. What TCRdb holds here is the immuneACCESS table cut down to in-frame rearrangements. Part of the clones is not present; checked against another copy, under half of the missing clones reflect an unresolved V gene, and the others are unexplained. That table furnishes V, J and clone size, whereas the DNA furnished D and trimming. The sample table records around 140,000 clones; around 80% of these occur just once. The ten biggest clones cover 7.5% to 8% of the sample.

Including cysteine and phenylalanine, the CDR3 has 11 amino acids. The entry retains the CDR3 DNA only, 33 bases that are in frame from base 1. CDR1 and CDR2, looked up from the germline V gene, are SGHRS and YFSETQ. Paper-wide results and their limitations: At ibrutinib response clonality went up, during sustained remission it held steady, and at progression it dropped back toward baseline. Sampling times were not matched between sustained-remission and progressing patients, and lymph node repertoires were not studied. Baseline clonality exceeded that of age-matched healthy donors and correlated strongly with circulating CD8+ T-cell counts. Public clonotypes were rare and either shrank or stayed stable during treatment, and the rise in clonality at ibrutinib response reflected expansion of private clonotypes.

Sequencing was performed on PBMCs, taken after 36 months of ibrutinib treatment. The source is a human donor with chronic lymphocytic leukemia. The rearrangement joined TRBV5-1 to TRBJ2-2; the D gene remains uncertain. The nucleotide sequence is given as TGTGCCAGCCACGACACCGGGGAGCTGTTTTTT. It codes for CASHDTGELFF.